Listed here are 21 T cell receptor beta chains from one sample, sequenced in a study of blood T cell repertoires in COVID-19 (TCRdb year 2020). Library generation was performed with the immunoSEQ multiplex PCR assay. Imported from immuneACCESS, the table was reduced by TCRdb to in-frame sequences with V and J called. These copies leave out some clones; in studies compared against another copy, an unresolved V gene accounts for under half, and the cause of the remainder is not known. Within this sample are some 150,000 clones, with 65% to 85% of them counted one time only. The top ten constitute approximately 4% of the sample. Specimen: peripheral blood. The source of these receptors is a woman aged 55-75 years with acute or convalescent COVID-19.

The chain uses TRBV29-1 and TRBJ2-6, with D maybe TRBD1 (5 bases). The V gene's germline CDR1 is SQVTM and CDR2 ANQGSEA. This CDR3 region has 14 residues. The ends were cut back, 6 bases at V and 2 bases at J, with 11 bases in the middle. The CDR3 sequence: CSVRSGTGANVLTF. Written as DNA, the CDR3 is TGCAGCGTCCGCTCAGGGACTGGGGCCAACGTCCTGACTTTC.

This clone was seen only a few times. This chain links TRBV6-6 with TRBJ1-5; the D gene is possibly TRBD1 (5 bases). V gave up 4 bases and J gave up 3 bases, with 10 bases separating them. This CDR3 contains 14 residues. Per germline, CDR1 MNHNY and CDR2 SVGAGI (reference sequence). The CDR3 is CASSLQEINQPQHF. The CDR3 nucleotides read TGTGCCAGCAGTTTACAGGAAATCAATCAGCCCCAGCATTTT.

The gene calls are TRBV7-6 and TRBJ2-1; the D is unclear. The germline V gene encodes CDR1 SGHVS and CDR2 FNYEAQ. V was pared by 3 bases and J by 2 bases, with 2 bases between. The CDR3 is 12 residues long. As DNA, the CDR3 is TGTGCCAGCAGCTTTACCTACAATGAGCAGTTCTTC. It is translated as CASSFTYNEQFF. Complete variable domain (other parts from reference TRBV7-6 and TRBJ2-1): GAGVSQSPRYKVTKRGQDVALRCDPISGHVSLYWYRQALGQGPEFLTYFNYEAQQDKSGLPNDRFSAERPEGSISTLTIQRTEQRDSAMYRCASSFTYNEQFFGPGTRLTVL.

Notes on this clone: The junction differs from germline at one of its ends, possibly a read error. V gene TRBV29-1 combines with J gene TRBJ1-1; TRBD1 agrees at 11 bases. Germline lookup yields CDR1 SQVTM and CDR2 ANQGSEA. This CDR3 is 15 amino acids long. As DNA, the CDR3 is TGCAGCGTAGAAGGGACCGGGACAGGGGGTGTAAAAGCTTTCTTT. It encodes CSVEGTGTGGVKAFF.

The CDR3 spells CASSFSGGGTGELFF. CDR3 nucleotide sequence: TGTGCCAGCAGCTTCTCCGGGGGGGGCACCGGGGAGCTGTTTTTT. The V call is TRBV5-5, the J call TRBJ2-2; 8 bases map to TRBD2. This CDR3 is 15 amino acids long. CDR1 is SGHKS and CDR2 is YYEKEE in the germline V gene (reference sequence). The trim removed 2 bases at V and 4 bases at J, leaving 4 bases unmatched.

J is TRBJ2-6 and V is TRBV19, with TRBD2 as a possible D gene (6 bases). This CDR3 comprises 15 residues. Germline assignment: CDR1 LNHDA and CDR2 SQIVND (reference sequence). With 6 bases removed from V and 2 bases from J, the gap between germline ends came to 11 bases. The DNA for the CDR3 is TGTGCCAGTAGCCGCGGGACGGCTGGGGCCAACGTCCTGACTTTC. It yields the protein CASSRGTAGANVLTF.

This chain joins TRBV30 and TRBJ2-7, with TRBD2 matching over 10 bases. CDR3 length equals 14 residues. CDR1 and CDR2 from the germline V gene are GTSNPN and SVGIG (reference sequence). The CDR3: CAYDHLAGGYEQYF. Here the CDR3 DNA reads TGTGCATATGACCATTTAGCGGGGGGTTACGAGCAGTACTTC. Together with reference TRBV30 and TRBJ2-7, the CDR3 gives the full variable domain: SQTIHQWPATLVQPVGSPLSLECTVEGTSNPNLYWYRQAAGRGLQLLFYSVGIGQISSEVPQNLSASRPQDRQFILSSKKLLLSDSGFYLCAYDHLAGGYEQYFGPGTRLTVT.

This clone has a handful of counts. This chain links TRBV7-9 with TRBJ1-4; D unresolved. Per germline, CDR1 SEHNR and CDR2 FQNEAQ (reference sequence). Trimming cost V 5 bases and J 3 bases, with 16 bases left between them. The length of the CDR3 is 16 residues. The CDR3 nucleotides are TGTGCCAGCAGCGAAAATCGGTTGGGAGCTAATGAAAAACTGTTTTTT. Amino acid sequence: CASSENRLGANEKLFF.

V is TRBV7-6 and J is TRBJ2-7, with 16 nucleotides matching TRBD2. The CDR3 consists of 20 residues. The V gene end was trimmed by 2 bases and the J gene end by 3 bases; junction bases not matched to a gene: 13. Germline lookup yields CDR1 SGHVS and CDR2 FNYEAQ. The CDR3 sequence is CASSLSSGTSGRAGSYEQYF. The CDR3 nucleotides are TGTGCCAGCAGCTTATCCTCCGGGACTAGCGGGAGGGCCGGTAGCTACGAGCAGTACTTC.

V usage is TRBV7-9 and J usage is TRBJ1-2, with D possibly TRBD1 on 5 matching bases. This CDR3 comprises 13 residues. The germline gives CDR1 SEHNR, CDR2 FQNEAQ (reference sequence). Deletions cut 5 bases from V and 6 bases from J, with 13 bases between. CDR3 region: CASSPWGEDGYTF. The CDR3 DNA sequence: TGTGCCAGCAGCCCCTGGGGGGAGGATGGCTACACCTTC.

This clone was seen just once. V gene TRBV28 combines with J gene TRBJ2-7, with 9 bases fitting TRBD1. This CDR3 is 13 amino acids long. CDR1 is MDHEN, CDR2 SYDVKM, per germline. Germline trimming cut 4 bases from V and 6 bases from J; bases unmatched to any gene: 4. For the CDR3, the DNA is TGTGCCAGCAGTTCCCCGGACAGGGGCGAGCAGTACTTC. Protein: CASSSPDRGEQYF.

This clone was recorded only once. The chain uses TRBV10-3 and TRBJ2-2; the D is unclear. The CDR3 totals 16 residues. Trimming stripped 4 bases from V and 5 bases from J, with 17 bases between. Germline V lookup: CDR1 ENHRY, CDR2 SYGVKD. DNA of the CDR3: TGTGCCATCAGTGCTCGTGGGCAGCCCTCAACCGGGGAGCTGTTTTTT. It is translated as CAISARGQPSTGELFF.

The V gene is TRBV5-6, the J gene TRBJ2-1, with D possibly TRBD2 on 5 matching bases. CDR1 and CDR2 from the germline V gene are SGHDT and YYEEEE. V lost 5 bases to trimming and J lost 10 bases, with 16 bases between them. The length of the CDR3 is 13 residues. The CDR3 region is CASRIRERREQFF. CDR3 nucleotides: TGTGCCAGCAGGATTAGGGAGAGACGGGAGCAGTTCTTC.

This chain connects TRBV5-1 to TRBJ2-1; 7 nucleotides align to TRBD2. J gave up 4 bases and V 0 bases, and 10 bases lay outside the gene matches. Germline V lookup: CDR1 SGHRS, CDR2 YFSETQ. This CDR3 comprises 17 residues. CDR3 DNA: TGCGCCAGCAGCTTGGAAGCGTTTGGCGGGAGTTACAATGAGCAGTTCTTC. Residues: CASSLEAFGGSYNEQFF.

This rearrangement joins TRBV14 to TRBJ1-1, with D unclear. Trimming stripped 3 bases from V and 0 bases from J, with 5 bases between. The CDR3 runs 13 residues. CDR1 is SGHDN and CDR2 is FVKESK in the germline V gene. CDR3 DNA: TGTGCCAGCAGCCAGGAGGTGAACACTGAAGCTTTCTTT. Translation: CASSQEVNTEAFF.

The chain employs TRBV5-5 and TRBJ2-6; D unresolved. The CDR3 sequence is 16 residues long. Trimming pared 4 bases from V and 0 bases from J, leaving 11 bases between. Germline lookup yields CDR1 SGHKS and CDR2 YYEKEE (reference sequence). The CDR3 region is CASSLSSLSGANVLTF. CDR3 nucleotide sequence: TGTGCCAGCAGCCTTTCCTCCCTCTCTGGGGCCAACGTCCTGACTTTC.

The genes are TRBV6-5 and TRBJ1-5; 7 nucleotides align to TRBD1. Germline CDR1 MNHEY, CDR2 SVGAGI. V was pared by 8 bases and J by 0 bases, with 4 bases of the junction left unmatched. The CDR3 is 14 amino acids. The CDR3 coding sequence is TGTGCCAGCGGACAGGACCTTAGCAATCAGCCCCAGCATTTT. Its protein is CASGQDLSNQPQHF.

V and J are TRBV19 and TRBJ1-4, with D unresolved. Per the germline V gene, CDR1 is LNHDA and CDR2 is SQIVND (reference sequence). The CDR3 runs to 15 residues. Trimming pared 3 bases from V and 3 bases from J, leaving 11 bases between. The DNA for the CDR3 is TGTGCCAGTAGTATGAGGGCGGCGCCTAATGAAAAACTGTTTTTT. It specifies CASSMRAAPNEKLFF.

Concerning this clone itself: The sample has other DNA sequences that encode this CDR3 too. The CDR3 here is CASSPGQSYEQYF. CDR3 sequence (DNA): TGTGCCAGCAGCCCTGGACAGAGCTACGAGCAGTACTTC. The V and J genes are TRBV7-8 and TRBJ2-7, with D possibly being TRBD1 (6 bases). Germline loops: CDR1 SGHVS, CDR2 FQNEAQ. There are 13 residues in the CDR3. V lost 5 bases and J lost 3, with 11 bases in between.

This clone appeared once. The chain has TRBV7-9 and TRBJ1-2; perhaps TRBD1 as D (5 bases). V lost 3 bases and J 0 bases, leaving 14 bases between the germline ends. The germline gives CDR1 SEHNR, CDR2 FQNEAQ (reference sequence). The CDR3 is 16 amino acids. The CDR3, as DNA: TGTGCCAGCAGCTTTACAGGTGTAGATTCTAACTATGGCTACACCTTC. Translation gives CASSFTGVDSNYGYTF.

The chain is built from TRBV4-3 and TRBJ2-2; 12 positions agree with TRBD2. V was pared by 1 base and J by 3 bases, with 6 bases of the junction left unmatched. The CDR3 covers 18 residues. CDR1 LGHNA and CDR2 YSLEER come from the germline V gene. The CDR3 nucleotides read TGCGCCAGCAGCCAAGGACTAGCGGGAGCCGTCGACACCGGGGAGCTGTTTTTT. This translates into CASSQGLAGAVDTGELFF.